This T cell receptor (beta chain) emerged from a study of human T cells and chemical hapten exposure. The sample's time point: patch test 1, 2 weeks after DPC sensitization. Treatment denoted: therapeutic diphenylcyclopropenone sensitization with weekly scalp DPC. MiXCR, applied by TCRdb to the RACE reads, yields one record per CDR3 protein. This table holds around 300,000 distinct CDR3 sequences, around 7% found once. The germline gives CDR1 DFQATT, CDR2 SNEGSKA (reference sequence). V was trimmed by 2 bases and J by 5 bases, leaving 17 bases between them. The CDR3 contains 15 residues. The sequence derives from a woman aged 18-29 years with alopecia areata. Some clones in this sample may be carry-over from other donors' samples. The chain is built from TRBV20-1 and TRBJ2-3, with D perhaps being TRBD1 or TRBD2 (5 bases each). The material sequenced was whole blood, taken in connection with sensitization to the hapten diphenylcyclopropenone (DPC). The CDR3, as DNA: TGCAGTGCTAGACCTGCATCTGGGGGTCTAGATACGCAGTATTTT. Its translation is CSARPASGGLDTQYF.